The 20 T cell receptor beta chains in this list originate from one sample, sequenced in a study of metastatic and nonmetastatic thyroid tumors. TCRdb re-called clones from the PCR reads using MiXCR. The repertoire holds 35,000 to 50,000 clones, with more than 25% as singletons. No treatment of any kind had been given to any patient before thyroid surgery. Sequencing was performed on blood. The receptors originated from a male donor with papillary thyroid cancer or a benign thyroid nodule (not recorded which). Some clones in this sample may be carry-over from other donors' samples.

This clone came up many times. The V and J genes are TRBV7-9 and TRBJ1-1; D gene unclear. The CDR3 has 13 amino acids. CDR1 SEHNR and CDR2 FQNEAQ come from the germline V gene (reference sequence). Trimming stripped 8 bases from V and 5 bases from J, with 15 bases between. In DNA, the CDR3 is TGTGCCAGCGAAATCTTACAGCTTACTGAAGCTTTCTTT. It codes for CASEILQLTEAFF.

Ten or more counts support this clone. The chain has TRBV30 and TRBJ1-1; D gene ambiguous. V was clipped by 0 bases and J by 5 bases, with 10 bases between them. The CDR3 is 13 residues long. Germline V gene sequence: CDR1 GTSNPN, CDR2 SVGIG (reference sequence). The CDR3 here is CAWSVVPGTEAFF. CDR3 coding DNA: TGTGCCTGGAGTGTGGTCCCGGGGACTGAAGCTTTCTTT.

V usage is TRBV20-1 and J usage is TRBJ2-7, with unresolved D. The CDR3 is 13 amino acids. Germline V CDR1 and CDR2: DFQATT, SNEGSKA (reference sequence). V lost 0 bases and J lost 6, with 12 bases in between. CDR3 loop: CSARDIGDSEQYV. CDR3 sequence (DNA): TGCAGTGCTAGAGATATTGGAGACTCCGAGCAGTACGTC.

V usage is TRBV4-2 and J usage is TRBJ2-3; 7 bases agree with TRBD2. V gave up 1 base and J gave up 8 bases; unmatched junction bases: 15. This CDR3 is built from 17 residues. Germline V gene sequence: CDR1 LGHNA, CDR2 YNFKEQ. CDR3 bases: TGTGCCAGCAGCCAAGGGCGTGGCGGGAGAGAGGAGGGTACGCAGTATTTT. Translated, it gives CASSQGRGGREEGTQYF.

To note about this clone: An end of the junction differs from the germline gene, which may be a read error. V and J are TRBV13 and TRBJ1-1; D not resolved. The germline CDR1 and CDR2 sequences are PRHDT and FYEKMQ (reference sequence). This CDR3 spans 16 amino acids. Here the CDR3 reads CAISLGLWLSNTEDFF. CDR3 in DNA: TGTGCCATCAGCTTAGGTCTGTGGCTCTCGAACACTGAAGATTTCTTT. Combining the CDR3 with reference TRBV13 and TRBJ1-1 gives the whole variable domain AAGVIQSPRHLIKEKRETATLKCYPIPRHDTVYWYQQGPGQDPQFLISFYEKMQSDKGSIPDRFSAQQFSDYHSELNMSSLELGDSALYFCAISLGLWLSNTEDFFGQGTRLTVV.

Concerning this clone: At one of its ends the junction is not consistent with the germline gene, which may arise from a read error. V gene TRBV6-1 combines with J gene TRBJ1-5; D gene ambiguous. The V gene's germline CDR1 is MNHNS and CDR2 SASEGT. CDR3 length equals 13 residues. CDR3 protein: CASSPGDKQPQNF. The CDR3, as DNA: TGTGCCAGCAGTCCGGGAGATAAGCAGCCCCAGAATTTT.

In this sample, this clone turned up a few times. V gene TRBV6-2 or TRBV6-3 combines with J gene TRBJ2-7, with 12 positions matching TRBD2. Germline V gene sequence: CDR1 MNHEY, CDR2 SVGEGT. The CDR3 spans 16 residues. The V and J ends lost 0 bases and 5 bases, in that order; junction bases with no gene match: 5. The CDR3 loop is CASSYSRLAGDDEQYF. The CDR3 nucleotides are TGTGCCAGCAGTTACTCGCGACTAGCGGGAGATGACGAGCAGTACTTC.

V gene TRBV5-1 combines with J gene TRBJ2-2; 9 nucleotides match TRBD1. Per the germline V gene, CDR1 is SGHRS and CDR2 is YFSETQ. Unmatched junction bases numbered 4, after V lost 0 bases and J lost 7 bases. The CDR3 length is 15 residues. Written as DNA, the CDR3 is TGCGCCAGCAGCTTGGGACAGGGGGTTGTCGGGGAGCTGTTTTTT. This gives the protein CASSLGQGVVGELFF. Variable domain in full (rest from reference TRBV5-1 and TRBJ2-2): KAGVTQTPRYLIKTRGQQVTLSCSPISGHRSVSWYQQTPGQGLQFLFEYFSETQRNKGNFPGRFSGRQFSNSRSEMNVSTLELGDSALYLCASSLGQGVVGELFFGEGSRLTVL.

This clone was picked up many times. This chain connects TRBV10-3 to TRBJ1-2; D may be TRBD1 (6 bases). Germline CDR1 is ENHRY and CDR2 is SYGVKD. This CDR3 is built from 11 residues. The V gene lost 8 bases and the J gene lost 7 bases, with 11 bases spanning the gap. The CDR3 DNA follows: TGTGCCATCCTGGGGGGCGCTGGCTACACCTTC. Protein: CAILGGAGYTF.

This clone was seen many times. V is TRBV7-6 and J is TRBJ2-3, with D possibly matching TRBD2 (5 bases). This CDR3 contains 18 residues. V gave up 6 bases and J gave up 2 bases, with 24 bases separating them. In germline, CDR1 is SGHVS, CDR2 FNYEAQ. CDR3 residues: CASRATPTRSSDTDTQYF. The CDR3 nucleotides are TGTGCCAGCAGGGCTACGCCCACTAGATCTTCTGACACAGATACGCAGTATTTT. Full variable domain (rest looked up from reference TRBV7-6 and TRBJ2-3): GAGVSQSPRYKVTKRGQDVALRCDPISGHVSLYWYRQALGQGPEFLTYFNYEAQQDKSGLPNDRFSAERPEGSISTLTIQRTEQRDSAMYRCASRATPTRSSDTDTQYFGPGTRLTVL.

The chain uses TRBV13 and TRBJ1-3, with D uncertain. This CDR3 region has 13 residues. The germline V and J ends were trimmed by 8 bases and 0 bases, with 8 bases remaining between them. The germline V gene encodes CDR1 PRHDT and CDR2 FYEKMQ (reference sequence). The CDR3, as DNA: TGTGCCAGCGGTCTGCTCTCTGGAAACACCATATATTTT. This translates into CASGLLSGNTIYF.

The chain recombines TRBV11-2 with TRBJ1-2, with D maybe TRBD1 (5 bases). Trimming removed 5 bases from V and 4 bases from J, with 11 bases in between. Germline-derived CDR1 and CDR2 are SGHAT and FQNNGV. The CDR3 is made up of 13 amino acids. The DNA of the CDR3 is TGTGCCAGCAGCCGGGACGGCCTCTATGGCTACACCTTC. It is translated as CASSRDGLYGYTF.

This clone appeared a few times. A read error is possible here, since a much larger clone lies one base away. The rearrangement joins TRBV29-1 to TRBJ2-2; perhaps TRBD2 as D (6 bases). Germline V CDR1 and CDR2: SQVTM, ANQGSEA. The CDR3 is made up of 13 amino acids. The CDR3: CSVGGVNTVELFF. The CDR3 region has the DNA TGCAGCGTCGGAGGGGTTAACACCGTGGAGCTGTTTTTT.

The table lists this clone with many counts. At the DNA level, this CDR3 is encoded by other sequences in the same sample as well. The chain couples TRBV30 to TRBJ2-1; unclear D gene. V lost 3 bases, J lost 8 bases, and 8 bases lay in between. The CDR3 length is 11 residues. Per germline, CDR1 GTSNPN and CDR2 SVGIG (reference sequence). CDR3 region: CAWSRRYEQFF. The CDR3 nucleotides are TGTGCCTGGAGCCGAAGGTATGAGCAGTTCTTC.

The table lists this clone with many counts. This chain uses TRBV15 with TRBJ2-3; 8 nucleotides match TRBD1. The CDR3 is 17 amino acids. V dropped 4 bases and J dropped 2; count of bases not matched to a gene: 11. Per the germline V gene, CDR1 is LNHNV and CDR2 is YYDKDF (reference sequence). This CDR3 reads CATSTRDRSGDTDTQYF. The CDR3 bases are TGTGCCACCAGCACACGGGACAGGTCAGGAGACACAGATACGCAGTATTTT.

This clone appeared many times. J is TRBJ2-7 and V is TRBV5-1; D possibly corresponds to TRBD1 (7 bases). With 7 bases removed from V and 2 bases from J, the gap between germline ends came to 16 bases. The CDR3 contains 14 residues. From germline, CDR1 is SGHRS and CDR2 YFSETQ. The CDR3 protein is CASSAGGFAYEQYF. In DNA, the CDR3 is TGCGCCAGCTCGGCAGGGGGGTTCGCCTACGAGCAGTACTTC. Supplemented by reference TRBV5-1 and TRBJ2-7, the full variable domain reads KAGVTQTPRYLIKTRGQQVTLSCSPISGHRSVSWYQQTPGQGLQFLFEYFSETQRNKGNFPGRFSGRQFSNSRSEMNVSTLELGDSALYLCASSAGGFAYEQYFGPGTRLTVT.

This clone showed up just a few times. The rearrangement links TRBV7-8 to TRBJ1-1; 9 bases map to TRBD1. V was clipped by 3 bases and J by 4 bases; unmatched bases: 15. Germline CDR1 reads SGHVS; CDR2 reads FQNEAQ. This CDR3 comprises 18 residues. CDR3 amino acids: CASSLFRDRETPGTEAFF. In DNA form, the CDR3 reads TGTGCCAGCAGCTTGTTCCGGGACAGGGAAACACCCGGCACTGAAGCTTTCTTT.

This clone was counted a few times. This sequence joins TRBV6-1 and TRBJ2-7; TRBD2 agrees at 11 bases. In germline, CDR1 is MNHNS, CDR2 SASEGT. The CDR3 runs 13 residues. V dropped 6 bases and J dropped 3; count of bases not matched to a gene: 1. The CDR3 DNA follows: TGTGCCAGCAGGGGGACTAGCGGCTACGAGCAGTACTTC. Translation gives CASRGTSGYEQYF.

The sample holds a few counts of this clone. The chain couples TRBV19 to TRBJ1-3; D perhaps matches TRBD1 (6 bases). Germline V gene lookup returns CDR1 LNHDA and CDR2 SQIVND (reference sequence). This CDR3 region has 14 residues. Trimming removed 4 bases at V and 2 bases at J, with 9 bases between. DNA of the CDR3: TGTGCCAGTAGTACGGGGACACCTGGAAACACCATATATTTT. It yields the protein CASSTGTPGNTIYF.

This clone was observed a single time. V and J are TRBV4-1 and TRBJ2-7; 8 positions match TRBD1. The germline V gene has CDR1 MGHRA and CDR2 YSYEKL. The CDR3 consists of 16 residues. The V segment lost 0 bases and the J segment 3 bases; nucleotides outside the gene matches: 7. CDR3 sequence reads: CASSQDPQGALYEQYF. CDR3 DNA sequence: TGCGCCAGCAGCCAAGACCCCCAGGGGGCCCTCTACGAGCAGTACTTC.